Each of the 20 T cell receptor beta chains below was sequenced from the same sample in a study of blood T cells in healthy people across ages. A J-beta primer mix and a sample-barcoded 5' primer were used in a second PCR of about 7 to 11 cycles. TCRdb independently ran MiXCR on the 5' RACE reads; one entry per CDR3 protein. The table lists fewer than 2 million distinct CDR3 sequences, about two fifths of them singletons. Source material: blood. These receptors all stem from a human donor in good health.

The CDR3, as DNA: TGTGCCAGCAGCGACCCCGGGACAGCCTACGAGCAGTACTTC. Protein sequence: CASSDPGTAYEQYF. The chain uses TRBV7-8 and TRBJ2-7, with 7 bases that match TRBD1. Unmatched junction bases numbered 6, after V lost 5 bases and J lost 2 bases. Germline V lookup: CDR1 SGHVS, CDR2 FQNEAQ. The CDR3 extends over 14 amino acids.

This clonotype was seen more than once but under ten times. The chain recombines TRBV20-1 with TRBJ1-4; 10 bases align to TRBD1. Trimming took 1 base from V and 6 from J; bases not matched to a gene: 14. The CDR3 spans 18 residues. Germline lookup yields CDR1 DFQATT and CDR2 SNEGSKA (reference sequence). The CDR3 DNA is TGCAGTGCTAGAGTAGCCGCGGGACAGGGGTCGTCGGATGAAAAACTGTTTTTT. Translation: CSARVAAGQGSSDEKLFF.

This chain uses TRBV9 with TRBJ2-7, with a possible D match to TRBD1 (5 bases). This CDR3 is 14 amino acids long. The germline V gene has CDR1 SGDLS and CDR2 YYNGEE. V lost 0 bases, J lost 2 bases, and 9 bases lay in between. The CDR3 sequence: CASSVEGVPYEQYF. In DNA form, the CDR3 reads TGTGCCAGCAGCGTAGAAGGGGTGCCCTACGAGCAGTACTTC.

The chain is built from TRBV20-1 and TRBJ2-1; a weak D match, TRBD2 (5 bases). The CDR3 extends over 14 amino acids. Germline V gene sequence: CDR1 DFQATT, CDR2 SNEGSKA (reference sequence). Trimming stripped 6 bases from V and 0 bases from J, with 12 bases between. This chain's CDR3 is CSAQRKNSYNEQFF. CDR3 nucleotide sequence: TGCAGTGCCCAGCGGAAGAACTCCTACAATGAGCAGTTCTTC.

About this clonotype itself: Relative to the germline gene, one junction end is altered; a read error may explain this. V usage is TRBV6-6 and J usage is TRBJ2-1; D possibly matches TRBD1 or TRBD2 (5 bases each). The CDR3 has 13 residues. Germline CDR1 and CDR2: MNHNY and SVGAGI (reference sequence). The CDR3 loop is CASSYTGGNEQFF. The CDR3 bases are TGTGCCAGTAGTTACACTGGGGGCAATGAGCAGTTCTTC.

V gene TRBV20-1 combines with J gene TRBJ1-3; 7 positions agree with TRBD1. This CDR3 spans 14 amino acids. Germline CDR1 and CDR2: DFQATT and SNEGSKA (reference sequence). The trim removed 4 bases at V and 6 bases at J, leaving 9 bases unmatched. The CDR3 sequence: CSANWNRGENTIYF. CDR3 in DNA: TGCAGTGCTAACTGGAACAGGGGAGAAAACACCATATATTTT.

This clonotype has just a few counts. This sequence joins TRBV5-1 and TRBJ2-7, with D possibly being TRBD2 (6 bases). Germline CDR1 reads SGHRS; CDR2 reads YFSETQ. Trimming took off 0 bases at V and 3 bases at J, with 16 bases between the two ends. There are 16 residues in the CDR3. CDR3 nucleotides: TGCGCCAGCAGCTTGGGGGCGGTTGCGGGGTACTACGAGCAGTACTTC. It codes for CASSLGAVAGYYEQYF. Together with reference TRBV5-1 and TRBJ2-7, the CDR3 gives the full variable domain: KAGVTQTPRYLIKTRGQQVTLSCSPISGHRSVSWYQQTPGQGLQFLFEYFSETQRNKGNFPGRFSGRQFSNSRSEMNVSTLELGDSALYLCASSLGAVAGYYEQYFGPGTRLTVT.

V usage is TRBV2 and J usage is TRBJ1-4, with TRBD1 matching over 7 bases. The CDR3 has 15 residues. Germline-derived CDR1 and CDR2 are SNHLY and FYNNEI. V was pared by 2 bases and J by 8 bases, with 8 bases of the junction left unmatched. The CDR3 loop reads CASSETEGADEKLFF. The CDR3 DNA reads as TGTGCCAGCAGTGAAACGGAGGGGGCGGACGAAAAACTGTTTTTT.

There are a few counts of this clonotype. This rearrangement joins TRBV29-1 to TRBJ2-4, with 7 bases aligning to TRBD2. Trimming cost V 5 bases and J 13 bases; bases outside gene matches: 20. The CDR3 runs 15 residues. Germline loops: CDR1 SQVTM, CDR2 ANQGSEA. CDR3 sequence reads: CSVKGLGDSYNEQYF. As DNA, the CDR3 is TGCAGCGTTAAAGGACTAGGGGACTCCTACAATGAGCAGTACTTC.

Only a few counts were recorded for this clonotype. The chain is built from TRBV6-6 and TRBJ1-5; 8 nucleotides align to TRBD1. Trimming cost V 1 base and J 8 bases; bases outside gene matches: 7. CDR3 length: 15 residues. Germline V gene lookup returns CDR1 MNHNY and CDR2 SVGAGI (reference sequence). The CDR3 coding sequence is TGTGCCAGCAGTTACTTTCAGGGGGCAAGGGAGCCCCAGCATTTT. Residues: CASSYFQGAREPQHF.

About this clonotype: Here the CDR3 omits its conserved ending phenylalanine or tryptophan, so a read error is the likely source. The chain links TRBV29-1 to TRBJ2-3; no firm D call. Per germline, CDR1 SQVTM and CDR2 ANQGSEA. V was cut by 3 bases and J by 2 bases, with 9 bases left in between. The CDR3 is 13 amino acids. CDR3 DNA: TGCAGCGTTGACAGCCCCCTCACAGATACGCAGTATGTT. This gives the protein CSVDSPLTDTQYV.

V is TRBV29-1 and J is TRBJ2-5; D not resolved. V was shortened by 4 bases and J by 1 base, with 16 bases between the two germline ends. The CDR3 runs to 15 residues. Germline CDR1 and CDR2: SQVTM and ANQGSEA. The CDR3 DNA is TGCAGCGTTGTATCCGCGGAAGGGTCCCAAGAGACCCAGTACTTC. Its protein product is CSVVSAEGSQETQYF.

The CDR3 DNA sequence: TGTGCCAGCAGTTACTACAAGACAGGGGCATACACTGAAGCTTTCTTT. This translates into CASSYYKTGAYTEAFF. The V gene is TRBV6-5, the J gene TRBJ1-1; TRBD1 aligns across 8 bases. The V and J ends lost 1 base and 3 bases, in that order; junction bases with no gene match: 7. There are 16 residues in the CDR3. Germline CDR1 is MNHEY and CDR2 is SVGAGI.

As regards this clonotype: A much larger clone lies one base from this, so it may be a read error. The chain uses TRBV11-2 and TRBJ2-4; 7 bases agree with TRBD2. CDR3 length: 13 amino acids. The J segment lost 13 bases and the V segment lost 5 bases, leaving 11 bases of the junction unmatched. CDR1 and CDR2 (germline): SGHAT, FQNNGV. The CDR3 nucleotides read TGTGCCAGCAGCCTCCAGACTAGCTACGGGCAGTACTTC. This gives the protein CASSLQTSYGQYF. The full variable domain, with the rest looked up from reference TRBV11-2 and TRBJ2-4, is EAGVAQSPRYKIIEKRQSVAFWCNPISGHATLYWYQQILGQGPKLLIQFQNNGVVDDSQLPKDRFSAERLKGVDSTLKIQPAKLEDSAVYLCASSLQTSYGQYFGAGTRLSVL.

The rearrangement joins TRBV5-1 to TRBJ2-1; 9 nucleotides align to TRBD1. Germline V gene sequence: CDR1 SGHRS, CDR2 YFSETQ. V shed 4 bases and J 7 bases; nucleotides not matched to a gene: 9. This CDR3 has 15 amino acids. In DNA, the CDR3 is TGCGCCAGCAGCACAGGGACAGGGTATAGTAATGAGCAGTTCTTC. Translated: CASSTGTGYSNEQFF.

The chain links TRBV27 to TRBJ1-2; TRBD1 is a possible D gene (5 bases). The V end lost 7 bases, the J end lost 4 bases, and 22 bases lay between the germline ends. CDR3 length: 16 amino acids. Germline lookup yields CDR1 MNHEY and CDR2 SMNVEV (reference sequence). Written as DNA, the CDR3 is TGTGCCAGCACCCGCAGGGTTGGATCAATGGCCTATGGCTACACCTTC. Protein: CASTRRVGSMAYGYTF.

This clonotype occurred many times. The gene calls are TRBV12-3 or TRBV12-4 and TRBJ2-1, with unresolved D. The CDR3 is 13 residues long. V shed 5 bases and J shed 8 bases, with 13 bases lying between them. DNA of the CDR3: TGTGCCAGCAGTCTGGGTCCTTATGATGAGCAGTTCTTC. Protein: CASSLGPYDEQFF.

This sequence joins TRBV4-2 and TRBJ2-5, with 8 bases that match TRBD2. The germline gives CDR1 LGHNA, CDR2 YNFKEQ. This CDR3 is 18 amino acids long. The trim removed 1 base at V and 1 base at J, leaving 11 bases unmatched. DNA for the CDR3: TGTGCCAGCAGCCAAGGCCCCCTAGGTAGCGGGGCCCAAGAGACCCAGTACTTC. This gives the protein CASSQGPLGSGAQETQYF.

In its sample, this clonotype was seen a few times. The chain has TRBV7-9 and TRBJ1-2; D ambiguous. This CDR3 contains 14 residues. Germline V CDR1 and CDR2: SEHNR, FQNEAQ (reference sequence). With 5 bases removed from V and 4 bases from J, the gap between germline ends came to 14 bases. CDR3 region: CASSPNFKFYGYTF. CDR3 coding DNA: TGTGCCAGCAGCCCCAATTTTAAGTTCTATGGCTACACCTTC.

The rearrangement links TRBV19 to TRBJ2-1, with TRBD2 identical over 9 bases. Germline-derived CDR1 and CDR2 are LNHDA and SQIVND (reference sequence). The CDR3 runs 15 residues. With 3 bases clipped from V and 7 bases from J, the junction kept 7 bases outside the gene matches. The CDR3 region is CASSIGAGGLNEQFF. The CDR3 DNA sequence: TGTGCCAGTAGTATTGGAGCGGGGGGCTTAAATGAGCAGTTCTTC.